Listed here are 27 T cell receptor beta chains from one sample, sequenced in a study of T-cell memory formation after mild COVID-19. TCRdb itself ran the 5' RACE reads through MiXCR, one entry per CDR3 protein. Here the sample spans 340,000 or so distinct CDR3 sequences, 13% being singletons. The sequenced material came from PBMCs or a T cell subset sorted from them (not recorded which). These receptors were obtained from a man younger than 30 who had mild COVID-19 (a few samples of this study predate the infection). Cell type and time point are not known.

This rearrangement joins TRBV7-8 to TRBJ1-5; unclear D gene. This CDR3 has 18 amino acids. CDR1 is SGHVS, CDR2 FQNEAQ, per germline. Trimming took off 2 bases at V and 1 base at J, with 18 bases between the two ends. CDR3 nucleotide sequence: TGTGCCAGCAGCTTAAAGCGCCAGATACTAGGGAGCAATCAGCCCCAGCATTTT. The encoded protein is CASSLKRQILGSNQPQHF.

There are many counts of this clonotype. V gene TRBV6-5 combines with J gene TRBJ2-3; tentatively, D is TRBD2 (5 bases). The germline CDR1 and CDR2 sequences are MNHEY and SVGAGI. The CDR3 runs 15 residues. V lost 5 bases and J 2 bases, leaving 14 bases between the germline ends. The DNA of the CDR3 is TGTGCCAGCAGTAGTTACGGGGTGCTCACAGATACGCAGTATTTT. As protein: CASSSYGVLTDTQYF.

The chain has TRBV12-3 or TRBV12-4 and TRBJ1-2; 8 positions match TRBD1. This CDR3 spans 14 amino acids. After removal of 5 bases from V and 8 bases from J, the junction contained 10 bases not matched to a gene. The CDR3 DNA sequence: TGTGCCAGCAGTATCGGCAGGGGGCACGGGGGCTACACCTTC. This translates into CASSIGRGHGGYTF.

The chain recombines TRBV7-2 with TRBJ2-5; D remains ambiguous. The CDR3 spans 15 residues. CDR1 is SGHTA, CDR2 FQGNSA, per germline. V was clipped by 5 bases and J by 6 bases, with 19 bases between them. This chain's CDR3 is CASSPRKVIRQTQYF. The CDR3 region has the DNA TGTGCCAGCAGCCCCCGGAAGGTCATCAGGCAGACCCAGTACTTC.

This clonotype appeared a few times. The chain is built from TRBV28 and TRBJ2-7; no definite D call. Trimming removed 4 bases from V and 3 bases from J, with 22 bases in between. This CDR3 contains 17 residues. Germline V gene lookup returns CDR1 MDHEN and CDR2 SYDVKM. DNA for the CDR3: TGTGCCAGCAGTTCCGCCTCCCCGTTAGGGAACAACTACGAGCAGTACGTC. Its protein product is CASSSASPLGNNYEQYV.

This sequence joins TRBV5-6 and TRBJ1-4; D is undetermined. Trimming stripped 3 bases from V and 5 bases from J, with 20 bases between. Germline V gene data show CDR1 as SGHDT and CDR2 as YYEEEE. There are 17 residues in the CDR3. The CDR3 protein is CASSSTLPGKRNEKLFF. CDR3 bases: TGTGCCAGCAGCTCTACCCTACCGGGGAAACGGAATGAAAAACTGTTTTTT.

The chain carries TRBV3-1 and TRBJ2-3; D gene ambiguous. V lost 6 bases to trimming and J lost 6 bases, with 10 bases between them. The CDR3 extends over 12 amino acids. CDR1 LGHDT and CDR2 YNNKEL come from the germline V gene (reference sequence). The CDR3 reads CASRRATDTQYF. The CDR3 DNA follows: TGTGCCAGCAGAAGGGCTACGGATACGCAGTATTTT.

This sequence joins TRBV12-3 or TRBV12-4 and TRBJ1-3, with 9 bases fitting TRBD1. CDR3 size: 17 residues. The ends lost 8 bases at V and 0 bases at J; junction bases unmatched: 11. CDR3 amino acids: CASEGQGSFYSGNTIYF. DNA for the CDR3: TGTGCCAGCGAGGGACAGGGTTCATTTTACTCTGGAAACACCATATATTTT.

This clonotype came up a few times. The rearrangement joins TRBV20-1 to TRBJ2-1; 9 bases are a match to TRBD2. The V and J ends lost 1 base and 3 bases, in that order; junction bases with no gene match: 4. This CDR3 has 15 amino acids. Germline V gene data show CDR1 as DFQATT and CDR2 as SNEGSKA (reference sequence). The CDR3 DNA sequence: TGCAGTGCTAGAGCTGGGCGGGGGGGCTACAATGAGCAGTTCTTC. Its translation: CSARAGRGGYNEQFF.

The chain is built from TRBV21-1 and TRBJ2-1; TRBD2 reflects the table's D call only, with no check against the DNA. TRBV21-1 is a pseudogene segment. This CDR3 spans 15 amino acids. This chain's CDR3 is CASSMAGRGVSEQFF. CDR3 bases: TGTGCCAGCAGCATGGCAGGGCGAGGGGTAAGTGAGCAGTTCTTC.

This chain joins TRBV6-5 and TRBJ1-2; no clear D gene. Germline assignment: CDR1 MNHEY and CDR2 SVGAGI. V lost 11 bases and J lost 8, with 15 bases in between. This CDR3 spans 11 amino acids. The CDR3 protein is CAAGGEYGYTF. The CDR3 DNA follows: TGTGCCGCTGGTGGGGAGTACGGCTACACCTTC.

This clonotype was detected a few times. This chain joins TRBV7-9 and TRBJ2-4; TRBD1 agrees at 8 bases. This CDR3 has 20 residues. The ends lost 5 bases at V and 0 bases at J; junction bases unmatched: 18. Germline V gene sequence: CDR1 SEHNR, CDR2 FQNEAQ (reference sequence). This CDR3 reads CASSPGSLTGATVAKNIQYF. The CDR3 bases are TGTGCCAGCAGCCCAGGGAGCCTGACAGGGGCGACTGTAGCCAAAAACATTCAGTACTTC.

This sequence joins TRBV5-5 and TRBJ2-1; possibly TRBD2 for D (7 bases). This CDR3 contains 14 residues. V was clipped by 6 bases and J by 3 bases, with 13 bases between them. The germline V gene encodes CDR1 SGHKS and CDR2 YYEKEE (reference sequence). CDR3 coding DNA: TGTGCCAGCAACCCAGGGGACTACTACAATGAGCAGTTCTTC. This codes for CASNPGDYYNEQFF.

This chain links TRBV20-1 with TRBJ1-6; 8 bases are shared with TRBD1. The germline V gene has CDR1 DFQATT and CDR2 SNEGSKA (reference sequence). CDR3 length: 16 amino acids. The V segment lost 3 bases and the J segment 5 bases; nucleotides outside the gene matches: 9. CDR3 sequence (DNA): TGCAGTGCTAGGGACGAAGGCAGGGGGCATAATTCACCCCTCCACTTT. Its translation: CSARDEGRGHNSPLHF.

This clonotype appeared a few times. The chain carries TRBV6-1 and TRBJ2-6, with a possible D match to TRBD1 (6 bases). V lost 3 bases and J 0 bases, leaving 24 bases between the germline ends. CDR1 MNHNS and CDR2 SASEGT come from the germline V gene. This CDR3 contains 21 residues. CDR3 sequence reads: CASSERAIIETGHSGANVLTF. CDR3 nucleotide sequence: TGTGCCAGCAGTGAGAGGGCCATCATAGAGACAGGCCACTCTGGGGCCAACGTCCTGACTTTC.

This clonotype was seen ten or more times. This rearrangement joins TRBV12-3 or TRBV12-4 to TRBJ2-1, with 8 bases fitting TRBD1. Germline trimming cut 4 bases from V and 4 bases from J; bases unmatched to any gene: 3. The CDR3 runs 14 residues. This chain's CDR3 is CASSSGTGYNEQFF. The DNA for the CDR3 is TGTGCCAGCAGTTCCGGGACAGGTTACAATGAGCAGTTCTTC.

V usage is TRBV7-9 and J usage is TRBJ1-1; TRBD1 might be the D (5 bases). CDR3 length: 13 amino acids. Germline V gene sequence: CDR1 SEHNR, CDR2 FQNEAQ (reference sequence). Trimming stripped 5 bases from V and 2 bases from J, with 9 bases between. This CDR3 is CASSLRDNTEAFF. The CDR3 DNA reads TGTGCCAGCAGCCTCCGGGACAACACTGAAGCTTTCTTT.

This clonotype was recorded a few times. The chain uses TRBV5-6 and TRBJ2-7; tentative D call: TRBD1 (5 bases). Germline CDR1 reads SGHDT; CDR2 reads YYEEEE. CDR3 length equals 12 residues. V lost 3 bases and J 2 bases, leaving 6 bases between the germline ends. The CDR3 DNA follows: TGTGCCAGCAGCTCAGGGCCCTACGAGCAGTACGTC. This sequence encodes CASSSGPYEQYV.

This clonotype occurred a few times. J is TRBJ2-7 and V is TRBV4-1; 9 nucleotides agree with TRBD1. Trimming at V came to 4 bases and at J to 2 bases, leaving 3 bases not matched to a gene. The CDR3 loop spans 14 amino acids. Germline CDR1 and CDR2: MGHRA and YSYEKL. The CDR3, as DNA: TGCGCCAGCAGCCTCACAGGGGGCACCTACGAGCAGTACTTC. It encodes CASSLTGGTYEQYF.

This rearrangement joins TRBV18 to TRBJ1-2; D perhaps matches TRBD1 (5 bases). V lost 2 bases and J lost 8, with 15 bases in between. The CDR3 contains 14 residues. CDR1 KGHSH and CDR2 LQKENI come from the germline V gene. The CDR3 loop reads CASSPGGDQSGYTF. The CDR3 DNA is TGTGCCAGCTCACCAGGAGGGGATCAAAGCGGCTACACCTTC.

The chain's CDR3 is CASARGGNTEAFF. The CDR3 nucleotides read TGTGCCAGCGCCCGGGGGGGGAACACTGAAGCTTTCTTT. V is TRBV6-5 and J is TRBJ1-1; D possibly corresponds to TRBD1 (5 bases). V lost 8 bases, J lost 1 base, and 11 bases lay in between. The CDR3 spans 13 residues. The germline gives CDR1 MNHEY, CDR2 SVGAGI.

There are a few counts of this clonotype. This chain links TRBV13 with TRBJ2-7; D is ambiguous. V was clipped by 1 base and J by 3 bases, with 10 bases between them. Germline loops: CDR1 PRHDT, CDR2 FYEKMQ (reference sequence). The CDR3 is made up of 14 amino acids. Here the CDR3 reads CASSLEGMGYEQYF. The CDR3 region has the DNA TGTGCCAGCAGCTTAGAAGGGATGGGCTACGAGCAGTACTTC.

This rearrangement joins TRBV28 to TRBJ1-2; D is unclear. This CDR3 region has 15 residues. With 7 bases removed from V and 4 bases from J, the gap between germline ends came to 19 bases. Germline values: CDR1 MDHEN, CDR2 SYDVKM. CDR3: CASITEEAGAYGYTF. CDR3 DNA sequence: TGTGCCAGCATTACCGAGGAAGCCGGAGCCTATGGCTACACCTTC.

This chain links TRBV7-3 with TRBJ1-6; TRBD1 is a possible D gene (6 bases). There are 14 residues in the CDR3. Trimming removed 6 bases at V and 7 bases at J, with 13 bases between. Germline CDR1 reads SGHTA; CDR2 reads FQGTGA. This chain's CDR3 is CASSLTGENSPLHF. CDR3 DNA sequence: TGTGCCAGCAGTCTGACAGGAGAAAATTCACCCCTCCACTTT.

This clonotype appeared a few times. An end of the junction differs from the germline gene, which may be a read error. The chain has TRBV5-1 and TRBJ2-3, with D possibly TRBD1 on 6 matching bases. The CDR3 runs to 14 residues. In germline, CDR1 is SGHRS, CDR2 YFSETQ. The CDR3 DNA sequence: TGCGCCAGCAGTACCTCGGACAGCACTGATACGCAGTATTTT. Its protein product is CASSTSDSTDTQYF.

This clonotype was found a few times. The J gene is TRBJ2-5, the V gene TRBV9; the D is unclear. Germline CDR1 is SGDLS and CDR2 is YYNGEE. The CDR3 has 15 amino acids. V was shortened by 3 bases and J by 7 bases, with 19 bases between the two germline ends. The CDR3 reads CASSAIPEPRGTQYF. CDR3 coding DNA: TGTGCCAGCAGCGCCATCCCCGAGCCCCGTGGGACCCAGTACTTC.

This clonotype was counted a few times. CDR3 bases: TGTGCCAGCAGCTTACGCCGAACAGGACCCCTCACAGATACGCAGTATTTT. Protein: CASSLRRTGPLTDTQYF. V gene TRBV7-9 combines with J gene TRBJ2-3, with D perhaps TRBD1 (5 bases). CDR3 length equals 17 residues. V lost 2 bases and J lost 2, with 17 bases in between. Germline CDR1 reads SEHNR; CDR2 reads FQNEAQ (reference sequence).